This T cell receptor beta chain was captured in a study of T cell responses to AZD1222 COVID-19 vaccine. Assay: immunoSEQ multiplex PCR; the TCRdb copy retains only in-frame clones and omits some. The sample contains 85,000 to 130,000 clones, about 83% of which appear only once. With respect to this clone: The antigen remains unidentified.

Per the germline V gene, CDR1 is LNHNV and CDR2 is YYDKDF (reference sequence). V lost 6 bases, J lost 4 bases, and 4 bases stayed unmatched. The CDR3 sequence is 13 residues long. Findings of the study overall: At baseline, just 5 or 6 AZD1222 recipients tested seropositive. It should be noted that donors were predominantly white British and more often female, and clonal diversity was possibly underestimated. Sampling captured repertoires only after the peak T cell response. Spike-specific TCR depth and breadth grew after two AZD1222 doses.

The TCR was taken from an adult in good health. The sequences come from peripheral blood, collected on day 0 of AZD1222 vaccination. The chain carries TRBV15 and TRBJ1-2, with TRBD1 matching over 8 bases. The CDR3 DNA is TGTGCCACCAGAGGGACAGGCCTCTATGGCTACACCTTC. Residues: CATRGTGLYGYTF.